This T cell receptor beta chain was captured by sequencing in a study of tumor-infiltrating lymphocytes in primary liver carcinoma. Reverse transcription of about 0.5 ug total RNA with a constant-region primer produced TCR beta cDNA. Libraries of TCR beta came from three nested multiplex PCR rounds with slightly modified ARM-PCR. The study ran its first two PCR rounds for 9 to 10 cycles each, using TRBV1-TRBV30 forward primers and a C-beta reverse primer. TCRdb re-called the multiplex PCR reads with MiXCR, one entry per CDR3 protein. The sample includes around 80,000 distinct CDR3 sequences, around 66% of them seen just once. The CDR3 is 17 residues long. Germline CDR1 reads MNHEY; CDR2 reads SVGAGI. Co-extraction yielded RNA and DNA from 20-30 mg of unsorted bulk tissue. Details on this clonotype: Germline and junction disagree at one end, which may indicate a read error.

The receptor's source is a man aged 35-49 years with primary liver carcinoma and hepatitis B virus infection. The sample consisted of tumor-adjacent normal liver tissue. The J gene is TRBJ1-6, the V gene TRBV6-5, with D uncertain. In nucleotides, the CDR3 is TGTGCCAGCAGTTACTCGTATTCCCCGGGCAATAATTCACCCCTTCACTTT. Protein sequence: CASSYSYSPGNNSPLHF.